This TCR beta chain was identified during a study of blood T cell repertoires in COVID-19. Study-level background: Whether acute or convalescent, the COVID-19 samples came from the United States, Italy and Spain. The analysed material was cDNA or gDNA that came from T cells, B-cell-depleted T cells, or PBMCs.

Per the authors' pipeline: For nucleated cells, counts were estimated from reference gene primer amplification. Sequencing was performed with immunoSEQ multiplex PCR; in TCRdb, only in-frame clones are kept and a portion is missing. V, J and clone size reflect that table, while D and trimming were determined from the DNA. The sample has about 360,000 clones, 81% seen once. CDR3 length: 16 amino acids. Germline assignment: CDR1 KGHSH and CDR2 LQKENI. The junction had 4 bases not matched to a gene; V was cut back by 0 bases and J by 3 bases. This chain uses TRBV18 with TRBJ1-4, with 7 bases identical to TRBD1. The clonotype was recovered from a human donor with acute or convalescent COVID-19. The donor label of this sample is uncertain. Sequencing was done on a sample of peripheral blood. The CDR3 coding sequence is TGTGCCAGCTCACCACCTGACAGGGAACCTAATGAAAAACTGTTTTTT. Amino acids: CASSPPDREPNEKLFF.